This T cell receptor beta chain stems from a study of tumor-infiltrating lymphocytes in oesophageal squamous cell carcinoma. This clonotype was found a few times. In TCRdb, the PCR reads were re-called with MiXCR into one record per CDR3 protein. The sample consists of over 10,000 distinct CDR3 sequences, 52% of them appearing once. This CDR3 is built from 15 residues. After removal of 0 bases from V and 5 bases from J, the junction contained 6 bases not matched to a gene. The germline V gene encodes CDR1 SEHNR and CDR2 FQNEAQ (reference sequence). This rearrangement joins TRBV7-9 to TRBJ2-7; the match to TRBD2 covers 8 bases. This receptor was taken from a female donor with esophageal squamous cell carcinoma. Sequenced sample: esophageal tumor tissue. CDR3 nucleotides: TGTGCCAGCAGCTTAGCCGGGACTAGGGAAGACGAGCAGTACTTC. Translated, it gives CASSLAGTREDEQYF.